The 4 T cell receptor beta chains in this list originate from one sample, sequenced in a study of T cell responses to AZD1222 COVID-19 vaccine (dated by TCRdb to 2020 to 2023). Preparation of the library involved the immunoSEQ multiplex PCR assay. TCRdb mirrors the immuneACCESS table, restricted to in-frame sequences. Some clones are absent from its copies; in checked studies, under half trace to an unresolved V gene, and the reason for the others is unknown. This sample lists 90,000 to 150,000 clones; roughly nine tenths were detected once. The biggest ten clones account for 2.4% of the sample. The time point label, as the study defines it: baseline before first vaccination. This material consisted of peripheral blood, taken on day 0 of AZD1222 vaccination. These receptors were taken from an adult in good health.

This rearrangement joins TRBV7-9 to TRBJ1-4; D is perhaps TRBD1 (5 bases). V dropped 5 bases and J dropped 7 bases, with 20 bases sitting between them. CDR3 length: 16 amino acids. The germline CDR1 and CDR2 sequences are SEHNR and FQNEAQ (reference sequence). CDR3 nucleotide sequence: TGTGCCAGCAGCGTAAGGAGAGGGACCGTCCTTGAAAAACTGTTTTTT. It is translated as CASSVRRGTVLEKLFF. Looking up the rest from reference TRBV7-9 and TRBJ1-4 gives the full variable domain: DTGVSQNPRHKITKRGQNVTFRCDPISEHNRLYWYRQTLGQGPEFLTYFQNEAQLEKSRLLSDRFSAERPKGSFSTLEIQRTEQGDSAMYLCASSVRRGTVLEKLFFGSGTQLSVL.

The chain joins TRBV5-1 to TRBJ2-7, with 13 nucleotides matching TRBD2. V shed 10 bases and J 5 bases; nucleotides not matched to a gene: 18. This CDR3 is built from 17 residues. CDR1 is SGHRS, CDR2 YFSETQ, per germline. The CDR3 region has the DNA TGCGCCCCCGTAACTAGCGGGAGGGCCCTATACCCAGACGAGCAGTACTTC. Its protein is CAPVTSGRALYPDEQYF.

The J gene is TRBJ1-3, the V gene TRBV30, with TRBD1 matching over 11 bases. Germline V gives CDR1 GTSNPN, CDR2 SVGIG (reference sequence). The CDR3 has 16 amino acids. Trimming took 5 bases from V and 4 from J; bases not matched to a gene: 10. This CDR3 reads CAWARTGGAEGNTIYF. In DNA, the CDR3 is TGTGCCTGGGCCCGGACAGGGGGCGCGGAGGGAAACACCATATATTTT. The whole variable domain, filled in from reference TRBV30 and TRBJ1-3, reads SQTIHQWPATLVQPVGSPLSLECTVEGTSNPNLYWYRQAAGRGLQLLFYSVGIGQISSEVPQNLSASRPQDRQFILSSKKLLLSDSGFYLCAWARTGGAEGNTIYFGEGSWLTVV.

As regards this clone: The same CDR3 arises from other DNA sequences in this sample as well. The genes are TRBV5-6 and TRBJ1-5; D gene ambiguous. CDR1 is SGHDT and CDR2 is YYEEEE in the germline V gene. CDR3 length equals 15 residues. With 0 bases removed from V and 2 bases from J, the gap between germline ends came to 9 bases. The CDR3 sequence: CASSLGAGGNQPQHF. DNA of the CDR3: TGTGCCAGCAGCTTGGGAGCCGGTGGCAATCAGCCCCAGCATTTT.